The 17 T cell receptor beta chains given below trace back to one sample, sequenced in a study of identifying expanded T cells in peripheral blood. Sequenced by immunoSEQ multiplex PCR; TCRdb stores in-frame clones only, minus some. The table has tens of thousands of clones, 88% seen once. The sequenced sample was blood. The source of these receptors is a person between 18 and 75 years old in good health.

In its sample, this clone ranks as medium-sized. CDR3 sequence: CASSDDAGGYNEQFF. CDR3 coding DNA: TGTGCCAGCAGTGACGACGCGGGGGGCTACAATGAGCAGTTCTTC. The V call is TRBV6-4, the J call TRBJ2-1, with TRBD2 identical over 8 bases. The germline gives CDR1 MRHNA, CDR2 SNTAGT. Trimming cost V 2 bases and J 3 bases; bases outside gene matches: 3. This CDR3 region has 15 residues.

CDR3 in amino acids: CASSSGGRGNYGYTF. For the CDR3, the DNA is TGTGCCAGTAGTAGCGGGGGCAGGGGAAACTATGGCTACACCTTC. The chain combines TRBV19 with TRBJ1-2; a weak D match, TRBD1 (6 bases). Germline CDR1 is LNHDA and CDR2 is SQIVND (reference sequence). Trimming pared 4 bases from V and 2 bases from J, leaving 14 bases between. The CDR3 extends over 15 amino acids.

The V call is TRBV28, the J call TRBJ2-1, with TRBD2 matching over 11 bases. After removal of 5 bases from V and 7 bases from J, the junction contained 7 bases not matched to a gene. This CDR3 contains 15 residues. CDR1 and CDR2 (germline): MDHEN, SYDVKM. The CDR3 sequence: CASSGLAGGPNEQFF. In nucleotides, the CDR3 is TGTGCCAGCAGTGGCCTAGCGGGGGGCCCTAATGAGCAGTTCTTC. The whole variable domain, filled in from reference TRBV28 and TRBJ2-1, reads DVKVTQSSRYLVKRTGEKVFLECVQDMDHENMFWYRQDPGLGLRLIYFSYDVKMKEKGDIPEGYSVSREKKERFSLILESASTNQTSMYLCASSGLAGGPNEQFFGPGTRLTVL.

The genes are TRBV19 and TRBJ2-3; a possible D gene is TRBD2 (5 bases). This CDR3 has 14 amino acids. With 1 base removed from V and 8 bases from J, the gap between germline ends came to 13 bases. The germline CDR1 and CDR2 sequences are LNHDA and SQIVND (reference sequence). CDR3 sequence reads: CASSIAPTGVTQYF. The DNA for the CDR3 is TGTGCCAGTAGTATAGCCCCGACCGGGGTTACGCAGTATTTT. Combining the CDR3 with reference TRBV19 and TRBJ2-3 gives the whole variable domain DGGITQSPKYLFRKEGQNVTLSCEQNLNHDAMYWYRQDPGQGLRLIYYSQIVNDFQKGDIAEGYSVSREKKESFPLTVTSAQKNPTAFYLCASSIAPTGVTQYFGPGTRLTVL.

The genes are TRBV5-1 and TRBJ1-1; no reliable D call. Germline lookup yields CDR1 SGHRS and CDR2 YFSETQ. The ends were cut back, 4 bases at V and 0 bases at J, with 13 bases in the middle. CDR3 size: 15 residues. The CDR3 DNA sequence: TGCGCCAGCAGCGATGCTGGGTATGTGAACACTGAAGCTTTCTTT. Protein: CASSDAGYVNTEAFF.

The chain couples TRBV4-2 to TRBJ2-3; D possibly matches TRBD1 or TRBD2 (5 bases each). There are 15 residues in the CDR3. The germline gives CDR1 LGHNA, CDR2 YNFKEQ. The V end lost 4 bases, the J end lost 0 bases, and 11 bases lay between the germline ends. CDR3 in amino acids: CASSPGPVSTDTQYF. The CDR3 bases are TGTGCCAGCAGCCCGGGACCCGTTAGCACAGATACGCAGTATTTT.

This rearrangement joins TRBV5-4 to TRBJ2-5, with TRBD2 identical over 14 bases. The CDR3 has 17 amino acids. J gave up 5 bases and V 5 bases, and 11 bases lay outside the gene matches. The germline CDR1 and CDR2 sequences are SGHNT and YYREEE (reference sequence). The CDR3 sequence: CASRYGTSGGPRETQYF. The CDR3, as DNA: TGTGCCAGCAGATATGGGACTAGCGGGGGACCGCGGGAGACCCAGTACTTC.

The rearrangement uses TRBV18 and TRBJ1-5, with 9 nucleotides matching TRBD1. After removal of 4 bases from V and 4 bases from J, the junction contained 8 bases not matched to a gene. The CDR3 totals 16 residues. Germline assignment: CDR1 KGHSH and CDR2 LQKENI. The CDR3 reads CASSLTGGSGNQPQHF. The CDR3 nucleotides read TGTGCCAGCTCACTAACAGGGGGCTCGGGGAATCAGCCCCAGCATTTT.

This CDR3 is CAIKDDSGNTIYF. CDR3 bases: TGTGCCATCAAAGACGACTCTGGAAACACCATATATTTT. V gene TRBV10-3 combines with J gene TRBJ1-3, with D unclear. The V end was cut by 7 bases, the J end by 0 bases, with 7 bases between. The CDR3 has 13 amino acids. The V gene's germline CDR1 is ENHRY and CDR2 SYGVKD.

The rearrangement joins TRBV28 to TRBJ1-2, with a possible D match to TRBD1 (5 bases). The CDR3 is 14 amino acids. With 6 bases removed from V and 4 bases from J, the gap between germline ends came to 15 bases. Per germline, CDR1 MDHEN and CDR2 SYDVKM. The CDR3 DNA reads TGTGCCAGCAGCCCCGACAGTGTGAGCTATGGCTACACCTTC. This gives the protein CASSPDSVSYGYTF.

The chain joins TRBV5-4 to TRBJ1-6, with D possibly being TRBD1 (6 bases). The CDR3 runs 15 residues. The germline gives CDR1 SGHNT, CDR2 YYREEE (reference sequence). The germline V and J ends were trimmed by 4 bases and 11 bases, with 19 bases remaining between them. CDR3 DNA sequence: TGTGCCAGCAGCCCCGGCCCAGGGGCGACTCCACCCCTCCACTTT. Residues: CASSPGPGATPPLHF.

This rearrangement joins TRBV13 to TRBJ2-7; D is perhaps TRBD1 (5 bases). The ends were cut back, 0 bases at V and 1 base at J, with 10 bases in the middle. The CDR3 loop spans 15 amino acids. Looked up from germline, CDR1 is PRHDT and CDR2 is FYEKMQ (reference sequence). In DNA, the CDR3 is TGTGCCAGCAGCTTAGGGCCAGGGCGATCCTACGAGCAGTACTTC. Translating it yields CASSLGPGRSYEQYF.

The CDR3 protein is CASGGDLMGTQYF. CDR3 coding DNA: TGTGCCAGTGGGGGAGACCTGATGGGGACCCAGTACTTC. The chain carries TRBV19 and TRBJ2-5; D might be TRBD1 or TRBD2, each matching 5 bases. The CDR3 spans 13 residues. Germline V gene sequence: CDR1 LNHDA, CDR2 SQIVND (reference sequence). V was cut by 8 bases and J by 7 bases, with 17 bases left in between.

This clone was counted once. This sequence joins TRBV30 and TRBJ1-5; a weak D match, TRBD1 (5 bases). The V gene lost 2 bases and the J gene lost 4 bases, with 12 bases spanning the gap. Germline CDR1 and CDR2: GTSNPN and SVGIG (reference sequence). This CDR3 comprises 14 residues. The CDR3 DNA reads TGTGCCTGGAGTCCTTTGACAGTAAATCAGCCCCAGCATTTT. Protein sequence: CAWSPLTVNQPQHF.

The chain combines TRBV5-1 with TRBJ2-3; D might be TRBD1 or TRBD2, each matching 5 bases. The CDR3 is made up of 14 amino acids. The germline V gene encodes CDR1 SGHRS and CDR2 YFSETQ. V was cut by 5 bases and J by 5 bases, with 15 bases left in between. The CDR3 region has the DNA TGCGCCAGCAGTGCCAGCCAGGGACGAGATACGCAGTATTTT. This sequence encodes CASSASQGRDTQYF. Full variable domain (missing parts from reference TRBV5-1 and TRBJ2-3): KAGVTQTPRYLIKTRGQQVTLSCSPISGHRSVSWYQQTPGQGLQFLFEYFSETQRNKGNFPGRFSGRQFSNSRSEMNVSTLELGDSALYLCASSASQGRDTQYFGPGTRLTVL.

This rearrangement joins TRBV15 to TRBJ2-5, with D possibly TRBD2 on 6 matching bases. The CDR3 spans 15 residues. Trimming took off 5 bases at V and 5 bases at J, with 18 bases between the two ends. Germline CDR1 is LNHNV and CDR2 is YYDKDF (reference sequence). DNA of the CDR3: TGTGCCACCAGCCCCCCGGGAGTGGGGTGGGAGACCCAGTACTTC. Residues: CATSPPGVGWETQYF.

The chain uses TRBV6-5 and TRBJ1-2, with 9 bases matching TRBD1. Trimming at V came to 0 bases and at J to 8 bases, leaving 4 bases not matched to a gene. Germline V gene sequence: CDR1 MNHEY, CDR2 SVGAGI. The CDR3 has 14 residues. The CDR3 coding sequence is TGTGCCAGCAGTTACTCGCAGGGACAGGGAGGCTACACCTTC. Translation: CASSYSQGQGGYTF.